Each of the 31 T cell receptor beta chains below was sequenced from the same sample in a study of blood T cell repertoires in COVID-19. Measured with immunoSEQ multiplex PCR; TCRdb has only the in-frame clones, and not every one. Of more than 250,000 clones in the sample, over 80% are singletons; the top ten hold under 5.5%. Material: peripheral blood. Receptors were obtained from a man in his 60s who had recovered from COVID-19.

This sequence joins TRBV18 and TRBJ1-4; D perhaps matches TRBD1 (6 bases). Trimming removed 6 bases at V and 14 bases at J, with 16 bases between. The CDR3 loop spans 12 amino acids. The germline gives CDR1 KGHSH, CDR2 LQKENI. This CDR3 reads CASSLRTDQLFF. In DNA, the CDR3 is TGTGCCAGCTCTCTTAGGACAGACCAGCTGTTTTTT.

Here the CDR3 DNA reads TGTGCCAGCAGCCAATGGGAAAGCGAGGTTTACGGGGTTTCTGGGGCCAACGTCCTGACTTTC. This translates into CASSQWESEVYGVSGANVLTF. This chain uses TRBV4-2 with TRBJ2-6; a weak D match, TRBD2 (5 bases). With 2 bases removed from V and 1 base from J, the gap between germline ends came to 24 bases. The CDR3 runs to 21 residues. Germline V lookup: CDR1 LGHNA, CDR2 YNFKEQ.

This chain links TRBV30 with TRBJ1-3; D call uncertain. The V end was cut by 4 bases, the J end by 3 bases, with 10 bases between. The CDR3 consists of 13 residues. Germline CDR1 reads GTSNPN; CDR2 reads SVGIG (reference sequence). The CDR3 bases are TGTGCCTGGAACTCTGATGGTGGAAACACCATATATTTT. Translating gives CAWNSDGGNTIYF. The full variable domain, completed using reference TRBV30 and TRBJ1-3, is SQTIHQWPATLVQPVGSPLSLECTVEGTSNPNLYWYRQAAGRGLQLLFYSVGIGQISSEVPQNLSASRPQDRQFILSSKKLLLSDSGFYLCAWNSDGGNTIYFGEGSWLTVV.

This clone appeared a few times. The chain combines TRBV19 with TRBJ1-1; D is ambiguous. CDR3 size: 14 residues. V dropped 1 base and J dropped 1 base, with 7 bases sitting between them. The germline V gene has CDR1 LNHDA and CDR2 SQIVND (reference sequence). DNA of the CDR3: TGTGCCAGTAGTATAGTTTCCAAGAACACTGAAGCTTTCTTT. This translates into CASSIVSKNTEAFF.

The rearrangement joins TRBV4-1 to TRBJ1-6; 7 bases align to TRBD1. With V trimmed by 3 bases and J by 7 bases, 18 bases remained unmatched. Germline V CDR1 and CDR2: MGHRA, YSYEKL. The CDR3 runs 19 residues. The CDR3 is CASSHDIGSGGTVNSPLHF. In nucleotides, the CDR3 is TGCGCCAGCAGCCACGACATCGGTTCCGGTGGGACAGTGAATTCACCCCTCCACTTT.

This chain connects TRBV21-1 to TRBJ1-1; the D call in the table, TRBD1, was not verified against the DNA. TRBV21-1 is a documented pseudogene. CDR3 length: 14 amino acids. CDR3 region: CASSTGQKNTEAFF. The CDR3 DNA reads as TGTGCCAGCAGCACGGGACAGAAGAACACTGAAGCTTTCTTT.

With respect to this clone: Other DNA sequences in this specimen translate into the identical CDR3. Here the CDR3 DNA reads TGTGCCAGCAGCCAAGAACAGGGGGCAAACTATGGCTACACCTTC. Translated: CASSQEQGANYGYTF. V is TRBV4-2 and J is TRBJ1-2, with TRBD1 identical over 9 bases. V lost 0 bases and J lost 2; bases outside the gene matches: 1. The CDR3 loop spans 15 amino acids. Looked up from germline, CDR1 is LGHNA and CDR2 is YNFKEQ.

This sequence joins TRBV4-2 and TRBJ2-3; the match to TRBD2 covers 11 bases. The CDR3 totals 19 residues. The V gene's germline CDR1 is LGHNA and CDR2 YNFKEQ. The V and J ends lost 0 bases and 4 bases, in that order; junction bases with no gene match: 12. As DNA, the CDR3 is TGTGCCAGCAGCCAAGATAAGGCCGCGGTAGCGGGGGGGCCAGATACGCAGTATTTT. This gives the protein CASSQDKAAVAGGPDTQYF.

V is TRBV5-1 and J is TRBJ2-3; no clear D gene. V shed 3 bases and J shed 2 bases, with 16 bases lying between them. The CDR3 consists of 16 residues. In germline, CDR1 is SGHRS, CDR2 YFSETQ. CDR3 in DNA: TGCGCCAGCAGCTCGCAACCCGAAAGCCTCACAGATACGCAGTATTTT. Its protein product is CASSSQPESLTDTQYF.

This rearrangement joins TRBV12-3 or TRBV12-4 to TRBJ2-7, with a possible D match to TRBD2 (7 bases). The V end lost 7 bases, the J end lost 6 bases, and 16 bases lay between the germline ends. This CDR3 is 13 amino acids long. The CDR3 sequence is CASTPRGGLEQYF. As DNA, the CDR3 is TGTGCCAGCACCCCGAGGGGGGGTCTCGAGCAGTACTTC.

The rearrangement joins TRBV30 to TRBJ1-6; D not resolved. Germline-derived CDR1 and CDR2 are GTSNPN and SVGIG (reference sequence). This CDR3 spans 14 amino acids. The ends were cut back, 0 bases at V and 5 bases at J, with 8 bases in the middle. The CDR3 loop reads CAWSVTGDNSPLHF. In DNA, the CDR3 is TGTGCCTGGAGTGTAACCGGAGATAATTCACCCCTCCACTTT. Full variable domain (rest looked up from reference TRBV30 and TRBJ1-6): SQTIHQWPATLVQPVGSPLSLECTVEGTSNPNLYWYRQAAGRGLQLLFYSVGIGQISSEVPQNLSASRPQDRQFILSSKKLLLSDSGFYLCAWSVTGDNSPLHFGNGTRLTVT.

This chain links TRBV5-1 with TRBJ2-1, with 13 bases fitting TRBD2. V was pared by 4 bases and J by 4 bases, with 2 bases of the junction left unmatched. CDR1 is SGHRS, CDR2 YFSETQ, per germline. The CDR3 is made up of 15 amino acids. CDR3 amino acids: CASSPTSGGYNEQFF. The DNA for the CDR3 is TGCGCCAGCAGCCCGACTAGCGGGGGGTACAATGAGCAGTTCTTC.

The J gene is TRBJ2-7, the V gene TRBV28; D call uncertain. The germline gives CDR1 MDHEN, CDR2 SYDVKM. The V end was cut by 3 bases, the J end by 2 bases, with 2 bases between. CDR3 length equals 11 residues. The CDR3 region is CASSFAYEQYF. As DNA, the CDR3 is TGTGCCAGCAGTTTCGCCTACGAGCAGTACTTC.

The chain is built from TRBV9 and TRBJ2-7; 7 bases match TRBD2. The V gene's germline CDR1 is SGDLS and CDR2 YYNGEE. Unmatched junction bases numbered 4, after V lost 1 base and J lost 0 bases. This CDR3 contains 15 residues. The DNA of the CDR3 is TGTGCCAGCAGCGTATCCGGGAGGAGCTCCTACGAGCAGTACTTC. Residues: CASSVSGRSSYEQYF.

V and J are TRBV7-3 and TRBJ2-7, with 11 bases that match TRBD1. The V gene's germline CDR1 is SGHTA and CDR2 FQGTGA. V was clipped by 3 bases and J by 6 bases; unmatched bases: 7. The CDR3 is 15 amino acids. This chain's CDR3 is CASSFGQGARGEQYF. CDR3 sequence (DNA): TGTGCCAGCAGCTTCGGACAGGGGGCAAGGGGCGAGCAGTACTTC.

The chain links TRBV5-1 to TRBJ1-3; tentatively, D is TRBD1 (5 bases). V was trimmed by 3 bases and J by 0 bases, leaving 19 bases between them. Germline lookup yields CDR1 SGHRS and CDR2 YFSETQ. This CDR3 is 18 amino acids long. The CDR3 DNA reads as TGCGCCAGCAGCTCGTATCCTACACAGGACAACTCTGGAAACACCATATATTTT. Amino acid sequence: CASSSYPTQDNSGNTIYF.

This chain joins TRBV7-2 and TRBJ2-1; D is possibly TRBD2 (6 bases). Germline V lookup: CDR1 SGHTA, CDR2 FQGNSA. The CDR3 runs to 13 residues. V lost 1 base to trimming and J lost 9 bases, with 10 bases between them. The CDR3 loop is CASSLVLGGEQFF. CDR3 nucleotide sequence: TGTGCCAGCAGCTTAGTCCTGGGGGGTGAGCAGTTCTTC.

V is TRBV5-4 and J is TRBJ2-7; D might be TRBD2 (5 bases). The CDR3 is made up of 16 amino acids. Trimming removed 0 bases from V and 0 bases from J, with 13 bases in between. Germline loops: CDR1 SGHNT, CDR2 YYREEE (reference sequence). CDR3 region: CASSLGGAAGSYEQYF. CDR3 nucleotides: TGTGCCAGCAGCTTGGGGGGAGCGGCCGGCTCCTACGAGCAGTACTTC. Using reference TRBV5-4 and TRBJ2-7 for the parts outside the CDR3, the full variable domain is ETGVTQSPTHLIKTRGQQVTLRCSSQSGHNTVSWYQQALGQGPQFIFQYYREEENGRGNFPPRFSGLQFPNYSSELNVNALELDDSALYLCASSLGGAAGSYEQYFGPGTRLTVT.

This clone has just one count. The gene calls are TRBV7-6 and TRBJ2-7; TRBD2 is a possible D gene (6 bases). From germline, CDR1 is SGHVS and CDR2 FNYEAQ. Trimming pared 0 bases from V and 3 bases from J, leaving 15 bases between. There are 16 residues in the CDR3. The CDR3 protein is CASSLAGGVGGYEQYF. The CDR3 nucleotides read TGTGCCAGCAGCTTAGCGGGCGGAGTCGGGGGCTACGAGCAGTACTTC.

The chain carries TRBV7-9 and TRBJ1-1, with 8 bases matching TRBD1. With V trimmed by 5 bases and J by 6 bases, 14 bases remained unmatched. This CDR3 is 16 amino acids long. Germline loops: CDR1 SEHNR, CDR2 FQNEAQ (reference sequence). The CDR3 DNA follows: TGTGCCAGCAGCCCGGAGGGGGTCAGGGGGCGGTCTGAAGCTTTCTTT. Translated: CASSPEGVRGRSEAFF.

The DNA for the CDR3 is TGTGCCAGCAGCCCTCTTGGGGGGCTAGCGGGGTTCGATGAGCAGTTCTTC. Residues: CASSPLGGLAGFDEQFF. V is TRBV11-2 and J is TRBJ2-1; 9 bases fit TRBD2. V trimming: 5 bases; J trimming: 8 bases; junction bases outside the gene matches: 16. This CDR3 has 17 amino acids. Germline assignment: CDR1 SGHAT and CDR2 FQNNGV.

This clone is a singleton in its sample. The J gene is TRBJ1-3, the V gene TRBV7-2; TRBD1 aligns across 7 bases. The CDR3 is 17 residues long. Germline values: CDR1 SGHTA, CDR2 FQGNSA. Trimming at V came to 5 bases and at J to 2 bases, leaving 12 bases not matched to a gene. Here the CDR3 reads CASSLTGQMSAGNTIYF. Here the CDR3 DNA reads TGTGCCAGCAGCCTAACGGGACAGATGTCCGCTGGAAACACCATATATTTT.

V is TRBV29-1 and J is TRBJ2-3; TRBD1 agrees at 7 bases. The ends lost 2 bases at V and 5 bases at J; junction bases unmatched: 7. The CDR3 totals 14 residues. Looked up from germline, CDR1 is SQVTM and CDR2 is ANQGSEA. CDR3 region: CSVESAGGGDTQYF. CDR3 DNA: TGCAGCGTTGAATCGGCAGGGGGTGGAGATACGCAGTATTTT.

The V and J genes are TRBV10-1 and TRBJ2-2; a possible D gene is TRBD1 (6 bases). V was pared by 4 bases and J by 6 bases, with 9 bases between. Germline CDR1 and CDR2: WNHNN and SYGVQD (reference sequence). The CDR3 is 13 residues long. CDR3 bases: TGCGCCAGCAGTGTCCGACAGGCCGGGGAGCTGTTTTTT. Residues: CASSVRQAGELFF.

This clone appeared a few times. The chain uses TRBV7-2 and TRBJ2-6, with D possibly being TRBD2 (6 bases). CDR3 size: 13 residues. Trimming shortened V by 7 bases and J by 10 bases, and 14 bases separated the two germline ends. The germline V gene has CDR1 SGHTA and CDR2 FQGNSA. The CDR3 coding sequence is TGTGCCAGCAATCCGGGACTGGCAAACGTCCTGACTTTC. It yields the protein CASNPGLANVLTF.

V gene TRBV5-5 combines with J gene TRBJ2-2, with 11 positions matching TRBD2. The CDR3 loop spans 16 amino acids. Germline-derived CDR1 and CDR2 are SGHKS and YYEKEE (reference sequence). The trim removed 5 bases at V and 2 bases at J, leaving 5 bases unmatched. The CDR3 sequence: CASRRTSGSNTGELFF. CDR3 DNA sequence: TGTGCCAGCAGACGTACTAGCGGGAGTAACACCGGGGAGCTGTTTTTT.

In DNA, the CDR3 is TGTGCCAGCAGCCTTAGGGCAGACAGCATGAACACTGAAGCTTTCTTT. Protein sequence: CASSLRADSMNTEAFF. This rearrangement joins TRBV7-8 to TRBJ1-1, with D possibly being TRBD1 (5 bases). V was trimmed by 5 bases and J by 0 bases, leaving 16 bases between them. Germline CDR1 is SGHVS and CDR2 is FQNEAQ. This CDR3 has 16 amino acids. Combining the CDR3 with reference TRBV7-8 and TRBJ1-1 gives the whole variable domain GAGVSQSPRYKVAKRGQDVALRCDPISGHVSLFWYQQALGQGPEFLTYFQNEAQLDKSGLPSDRFFAERPEGSVSTLKIQRTQQEDSAVYLCASSLRADSMNTEAFFGQGTRLTVV.

The chain has TRBV2 and TRBJ1-2, with a tentative D call TRBD1 (6 bases). The CDR3 runs to 13 residues. The V gene lost 7 bases and the J gene lost 1 base, with 10 bases spanning the gap. Germline loops: CDR1 SNHLY, CDR2 FYNNEI. The CDR3 region has the DNA TGTGCCAGCACCCGGACAGTTAACTATGGCTACACCTTC. Translating gives CASTRTVNYGYTF.

This chain connects TRBV7-9 to TRBJ1-5; D is uncertain. The CDR3 sequence is 17 residues long. The V and J ends lost 1 base and 2 bases respectively, with 15 bases between them. CDR1 and CDR2 from the germline V gene are SEHNR and FQNEAQ (reference sequence). The DNA of the CDR3 is TGTGCCAGCAGCTTAGGTAGTGGAGGTTTTGGCAATCAGCCCCAGCATTTT. Translation: CASSLGSGGFGNQPQHF.

Remarks on this clone: Additional DNA sequences in this sample encode the identical CDR3. DNA of the CDR3: TGTGCCAGCAGCTCTCGGGGGGGCGGCTACAATGAGCAGTTCTTC. This codes for CASSSRGGGYNEQFF. V usage is TRBV9 and J usage is TRBJ2-1; 8 bases line up with TRBD2. V was clipped by 4 bases and J by 3 bases; unmatched bases: 6. The V gene's germline CDR1 is SGDLS and CDR2 YYNGEE. The CDR3 contains 15 residues.

The V gene is TRBV5-4, the J gene TRBJ2-2; D is uncertain. CDR1 and CDR2 (germline): SGHNT, YYREEE (reference sequence). The CDR3 is made up of 13 amino acids. The V end lost 6 bases, the J end lost 1 base, and 7 bases lay between the germline ends. CDR3 region: CASTAGNTGELFF. CDR3 bases: TGTGCCAGCACCGCCGGGAACACCGGGGAGCTGTTTTTT.